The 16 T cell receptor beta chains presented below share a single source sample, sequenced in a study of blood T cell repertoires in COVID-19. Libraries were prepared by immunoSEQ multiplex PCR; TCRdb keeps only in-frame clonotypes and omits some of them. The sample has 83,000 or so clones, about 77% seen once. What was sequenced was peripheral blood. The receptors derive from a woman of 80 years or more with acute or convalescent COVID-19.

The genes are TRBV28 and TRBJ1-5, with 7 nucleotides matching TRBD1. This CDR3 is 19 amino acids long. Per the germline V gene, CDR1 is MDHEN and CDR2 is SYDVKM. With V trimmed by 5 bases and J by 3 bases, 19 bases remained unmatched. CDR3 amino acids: CASSPKIRPGTAVNQPQHF. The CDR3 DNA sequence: TGTGCCAGCAGTCCCAAAATAAGACCCGGGACAGCTGTCAATCAGCCCCAGCATTTT.

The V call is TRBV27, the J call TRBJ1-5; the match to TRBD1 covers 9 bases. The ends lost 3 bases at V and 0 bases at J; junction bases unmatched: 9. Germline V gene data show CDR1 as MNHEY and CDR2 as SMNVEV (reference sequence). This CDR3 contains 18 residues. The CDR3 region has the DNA TGTGCCAGCAGTTTCTCGGGACAGGGTCCTTATAGCAATCAGCCCCAGCATTTT. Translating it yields CASSFSGQGPYSNQPQHF.

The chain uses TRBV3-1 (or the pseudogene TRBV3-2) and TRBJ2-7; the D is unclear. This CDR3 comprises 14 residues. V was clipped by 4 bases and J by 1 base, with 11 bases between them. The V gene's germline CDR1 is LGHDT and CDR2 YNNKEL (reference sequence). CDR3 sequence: CASSLRPGSYEQYF. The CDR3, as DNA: TGTGCCAGCAGCCTACGACCAGGTTCCTACGAGCAGTACTTC.

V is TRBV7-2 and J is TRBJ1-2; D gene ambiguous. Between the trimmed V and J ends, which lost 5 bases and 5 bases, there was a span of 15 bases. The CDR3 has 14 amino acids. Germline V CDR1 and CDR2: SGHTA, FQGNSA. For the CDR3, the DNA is TGTGCCAGCAGCCCCCGTCTACGCGGGTATGGCTACACCTTC. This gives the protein CASSPRLRGYGYTF. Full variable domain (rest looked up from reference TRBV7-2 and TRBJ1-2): GAGVSQSPSNKVTEKGKDVELRCDPISGHTALYWYRQSLGQGLEFLIYFQGNSAPDKSGLPSDRFSAERTGGSVSTLTIQRTQQEDSAVYLCASSPRLRGYGYTFGSGTRLTVV.

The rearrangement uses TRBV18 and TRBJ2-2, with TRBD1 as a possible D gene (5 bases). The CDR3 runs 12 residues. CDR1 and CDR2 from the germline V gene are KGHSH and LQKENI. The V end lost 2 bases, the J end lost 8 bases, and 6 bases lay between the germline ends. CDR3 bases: TGTGCCAGCTCACCAAGACAGGGGGAGCTGTTTTTT. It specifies CASSPRQGELFF.

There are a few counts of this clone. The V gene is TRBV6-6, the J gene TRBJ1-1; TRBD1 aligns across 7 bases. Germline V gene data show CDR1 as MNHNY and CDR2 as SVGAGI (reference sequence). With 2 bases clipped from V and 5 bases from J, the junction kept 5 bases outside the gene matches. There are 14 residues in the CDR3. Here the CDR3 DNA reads TGTGCCAGCAGTTACACAGGGGAGGAGACTGAAGCTTTCTTT. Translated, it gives CASSYTGEETEAFF.

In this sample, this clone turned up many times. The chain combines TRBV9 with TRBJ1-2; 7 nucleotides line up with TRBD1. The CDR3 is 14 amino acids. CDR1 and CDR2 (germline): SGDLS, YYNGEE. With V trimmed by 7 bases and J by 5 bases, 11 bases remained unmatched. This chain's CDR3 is CASGVLTGNYGYTF. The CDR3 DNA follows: TGTGCCAGCGGGGTATTGACAGGGAATTATGGCTACACCTTC.

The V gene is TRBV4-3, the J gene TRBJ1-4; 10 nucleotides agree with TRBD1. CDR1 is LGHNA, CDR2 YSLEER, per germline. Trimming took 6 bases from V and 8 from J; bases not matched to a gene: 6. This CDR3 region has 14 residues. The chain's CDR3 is CASSPGQGEEKLFF. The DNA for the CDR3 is TGCGCCAGCAGTCCCGGACAGGGGGAAGAAAAACTGTTTTTT.

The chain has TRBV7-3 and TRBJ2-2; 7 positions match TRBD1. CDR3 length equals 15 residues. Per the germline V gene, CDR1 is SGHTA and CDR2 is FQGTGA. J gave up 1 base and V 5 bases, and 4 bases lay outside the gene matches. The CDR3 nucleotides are TGTGCCAGCAGCGCTGGGACAGTGAACACCGGGGAGCTGTTTTTT. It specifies CASSAGTVNTGELFF.

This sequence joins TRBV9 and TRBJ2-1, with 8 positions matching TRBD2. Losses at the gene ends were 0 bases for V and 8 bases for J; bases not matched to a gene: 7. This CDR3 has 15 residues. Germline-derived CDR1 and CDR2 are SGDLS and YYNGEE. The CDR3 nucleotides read TGTGCCAGCAGCGTAGACCAGCGGGAGATCGATGAGCAGTTCTTC. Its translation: CASSVDQREIDEQFF.

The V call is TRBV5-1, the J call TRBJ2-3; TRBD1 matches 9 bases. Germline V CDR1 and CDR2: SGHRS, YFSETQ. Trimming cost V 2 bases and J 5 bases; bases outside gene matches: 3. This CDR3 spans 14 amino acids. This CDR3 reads CASSLTGGVDTQYF. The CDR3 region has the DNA TGCGCCAGCAGCTTAACAGGGGGCGTAGATACGCAGTATTTT.

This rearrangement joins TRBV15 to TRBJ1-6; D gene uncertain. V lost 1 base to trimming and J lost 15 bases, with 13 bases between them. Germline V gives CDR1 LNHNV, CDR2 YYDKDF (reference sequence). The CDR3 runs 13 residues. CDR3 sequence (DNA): TGTGCCACCAGCAGAGGGAGGACGGAGCACCTCCACTTT. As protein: CATSRGRTEHLHF.

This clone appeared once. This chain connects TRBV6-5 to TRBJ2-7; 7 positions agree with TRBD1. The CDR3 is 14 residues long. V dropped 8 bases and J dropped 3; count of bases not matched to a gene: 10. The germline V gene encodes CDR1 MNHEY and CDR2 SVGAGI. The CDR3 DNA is TGTGCCAGCGGATACCGGGACAGATACTACGAGCAGTACTTC. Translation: CASGYRDRYYEQYF.

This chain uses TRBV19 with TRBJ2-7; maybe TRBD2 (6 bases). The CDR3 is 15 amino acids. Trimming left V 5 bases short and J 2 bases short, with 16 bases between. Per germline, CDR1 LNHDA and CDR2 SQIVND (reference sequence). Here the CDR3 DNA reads TGTGCCAGTAGTGCCCCGGGGGAGAGGACCTACGAGCAGTACTTC. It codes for CASSAPGERTYEQYF.

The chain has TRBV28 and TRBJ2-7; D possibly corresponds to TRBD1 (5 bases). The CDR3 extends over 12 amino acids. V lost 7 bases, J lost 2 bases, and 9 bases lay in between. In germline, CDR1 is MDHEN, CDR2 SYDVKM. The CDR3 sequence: CASTRQPYEQYF. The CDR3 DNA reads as TGTGCCAGCACCCGACAGCCCTACGAGCAGTACTTC.

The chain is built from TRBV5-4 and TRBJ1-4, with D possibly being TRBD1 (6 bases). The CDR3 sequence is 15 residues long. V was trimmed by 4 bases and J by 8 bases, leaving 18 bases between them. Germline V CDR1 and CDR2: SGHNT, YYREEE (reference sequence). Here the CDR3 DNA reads TGTGCCAGCAGCCTGGCCCTTGGACAGAGGGAAAAACTGTTTTTT. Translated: CASSLALGQREKLFF.